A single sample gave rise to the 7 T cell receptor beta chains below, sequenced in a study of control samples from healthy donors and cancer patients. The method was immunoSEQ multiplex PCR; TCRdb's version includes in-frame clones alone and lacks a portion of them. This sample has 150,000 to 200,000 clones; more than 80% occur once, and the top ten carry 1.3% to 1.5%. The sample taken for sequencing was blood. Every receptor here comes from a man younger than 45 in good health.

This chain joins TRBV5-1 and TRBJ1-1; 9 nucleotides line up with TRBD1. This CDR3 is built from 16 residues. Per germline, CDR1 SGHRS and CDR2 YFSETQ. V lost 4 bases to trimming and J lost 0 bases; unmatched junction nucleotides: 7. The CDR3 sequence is CASSIQGARVNTEAFF. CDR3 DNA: TGCGCCAGCAGCATACAGGGGGCGCGGGTGAACACTGAAGCTTTCTTT.

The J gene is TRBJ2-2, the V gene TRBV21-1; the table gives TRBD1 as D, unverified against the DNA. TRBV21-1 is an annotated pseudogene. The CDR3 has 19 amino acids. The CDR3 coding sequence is TGTGCCAGCAGCAAAAAGGACAGGAAAGGAGCCCGGGACACCGGGGAGCTGTTTTTT. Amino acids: CASSKKDRKGARDTGELFF.

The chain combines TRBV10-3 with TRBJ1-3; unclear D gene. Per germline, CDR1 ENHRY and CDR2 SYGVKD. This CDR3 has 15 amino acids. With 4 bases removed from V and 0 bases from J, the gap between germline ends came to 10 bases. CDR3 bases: TGTGCCATCAGTGCCTCCGCGATCTCTGGAAACACCATATATTTT. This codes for CAISASAISGNTIYF.

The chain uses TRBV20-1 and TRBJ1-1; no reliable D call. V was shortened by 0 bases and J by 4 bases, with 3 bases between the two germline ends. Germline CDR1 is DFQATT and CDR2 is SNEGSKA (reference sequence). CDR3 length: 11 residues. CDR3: CSARDATEAFF. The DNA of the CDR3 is TGCAGTGCTAGAGACGCCACTGAAGCTTTCTTT.

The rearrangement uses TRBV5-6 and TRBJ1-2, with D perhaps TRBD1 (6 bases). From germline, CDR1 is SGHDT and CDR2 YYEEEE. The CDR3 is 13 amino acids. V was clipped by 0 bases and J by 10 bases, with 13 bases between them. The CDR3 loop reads CASSLDREAAYTF. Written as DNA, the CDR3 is TGTGCCAGCAGCTTGGACAGGGAAGCTGCCTACACCTTC.

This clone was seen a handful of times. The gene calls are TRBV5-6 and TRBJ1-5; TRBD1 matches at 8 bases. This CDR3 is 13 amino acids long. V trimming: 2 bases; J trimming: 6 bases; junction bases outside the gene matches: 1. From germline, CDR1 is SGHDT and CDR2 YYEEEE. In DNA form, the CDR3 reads TGTGCCAGCAGCTTCGACAGGGGTCAGCCCCAGCATTTT. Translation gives CASSFDRGQPQHF. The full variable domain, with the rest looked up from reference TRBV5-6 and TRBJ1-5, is DAGVTQSPTHLIKTRGQQVTLRCSPKSGHDTVSWYQQALGQGPQFIFQYYEEEERQRGNFPDRFSGHQFPNYSSELNVNALLLGDSALYLCASSFDRGQPQHFGDGTRLSIL.

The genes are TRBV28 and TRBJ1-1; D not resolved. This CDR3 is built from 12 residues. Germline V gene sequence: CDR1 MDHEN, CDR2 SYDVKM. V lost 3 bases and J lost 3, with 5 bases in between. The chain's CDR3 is CASSFSDTEAFF. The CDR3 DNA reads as TGTGCCAGCAGTTTCAGTGACACTGAAGCTTTCTTT. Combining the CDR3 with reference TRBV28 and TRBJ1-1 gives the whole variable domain DVKVTQSSRYLVKRTGEKVFLECVQDMDHENMFWYRQDPGLGLRLIYFSYDVKMKEKGDIPEGYSVSREKKERFSLILESASTNQTSMYLCASSFSDTEAFFGQGTRLTVV.